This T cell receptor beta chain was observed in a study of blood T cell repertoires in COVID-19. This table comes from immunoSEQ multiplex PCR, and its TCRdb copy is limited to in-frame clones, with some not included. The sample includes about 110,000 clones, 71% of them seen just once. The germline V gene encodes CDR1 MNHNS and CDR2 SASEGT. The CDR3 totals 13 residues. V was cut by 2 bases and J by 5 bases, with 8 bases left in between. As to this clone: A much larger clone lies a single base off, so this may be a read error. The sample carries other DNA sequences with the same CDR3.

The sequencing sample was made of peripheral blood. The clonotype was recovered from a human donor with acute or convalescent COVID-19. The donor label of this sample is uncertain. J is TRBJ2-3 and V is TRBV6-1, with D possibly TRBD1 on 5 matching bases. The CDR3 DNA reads TGTGCCAGCAGTGAACAAAGGGGAGATACGCAGTATTTT. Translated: CASSEQRGDTQYF.